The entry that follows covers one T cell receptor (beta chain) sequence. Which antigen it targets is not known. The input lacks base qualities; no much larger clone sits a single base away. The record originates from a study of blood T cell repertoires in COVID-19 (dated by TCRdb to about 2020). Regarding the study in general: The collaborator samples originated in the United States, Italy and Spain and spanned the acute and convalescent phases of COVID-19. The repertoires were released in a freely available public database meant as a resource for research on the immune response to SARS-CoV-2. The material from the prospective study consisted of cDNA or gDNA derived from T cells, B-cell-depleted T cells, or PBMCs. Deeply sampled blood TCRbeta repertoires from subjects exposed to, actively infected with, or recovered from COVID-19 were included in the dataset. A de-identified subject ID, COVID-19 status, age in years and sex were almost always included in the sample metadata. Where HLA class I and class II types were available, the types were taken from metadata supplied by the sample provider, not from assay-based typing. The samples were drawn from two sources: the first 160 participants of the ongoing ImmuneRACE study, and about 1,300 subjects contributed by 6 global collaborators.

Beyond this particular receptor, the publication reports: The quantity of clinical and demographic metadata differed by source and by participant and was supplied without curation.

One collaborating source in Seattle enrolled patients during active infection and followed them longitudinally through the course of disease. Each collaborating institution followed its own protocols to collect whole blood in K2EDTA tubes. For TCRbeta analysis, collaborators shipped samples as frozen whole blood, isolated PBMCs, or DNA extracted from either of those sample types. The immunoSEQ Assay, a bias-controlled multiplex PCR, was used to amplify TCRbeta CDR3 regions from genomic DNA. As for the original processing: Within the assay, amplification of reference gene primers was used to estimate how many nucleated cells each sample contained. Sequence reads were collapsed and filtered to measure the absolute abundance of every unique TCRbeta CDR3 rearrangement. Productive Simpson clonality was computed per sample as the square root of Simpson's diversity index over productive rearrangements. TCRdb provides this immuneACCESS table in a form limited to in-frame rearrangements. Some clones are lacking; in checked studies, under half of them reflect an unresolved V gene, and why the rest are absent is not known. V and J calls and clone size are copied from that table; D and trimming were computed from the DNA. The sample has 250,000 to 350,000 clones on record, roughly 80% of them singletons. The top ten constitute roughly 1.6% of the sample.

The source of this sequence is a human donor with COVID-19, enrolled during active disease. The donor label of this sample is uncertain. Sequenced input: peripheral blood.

The CDR3 here reads CASSVGSDRVSYEQYF. The sequenced DNA is TGTGCCAGCAGCGTAGGGTCCGACAGGGTCTCCTACGAGCAGTACTTC. The chain joins TRBV9 to TRBJ2-7, with 7 bases in between that match TRBD1. The germline V end is reduced by 0 bases and the J end by 0 bases; junction bases left unmatched: 6. As encoded in the germline V gene, CDR1 is SGDLS while CDR2 is YYNGEE. The CDR3 contains 16 residues, cysteine and phenylalanine counted. Only the CDR3 region is kept as DNA, spanning 48 bases read in frame from base 1.